The clone carrying this T cell receptor (beta chain) occurred once. This specimen comes from a study of OX40 agonist ivuxolimab in advanced cancers. Germline lookup yields CDR1 MNHNY and CDR2 SVGAGI (reference sequence). The CDR3 contains 14 residues. V was pared by 6 bases and J by 3 bases, with 8 bases of the junction left unmatched. TCRdb's copy holds only in-frame clones and misses some; the assay was immunoSEQ multiplex PCR. The profile shows 11,000 to 15,000 clones, about 90% of them singletons. The sequencing here drew on CD4+ or CD8+ T cells sorted from blood, taken in a trial of the OX40 agonist ivuxolimab. The receptor was derived from an adult with an advanced solid tumor such as melanoma, head and neck, liver or kidney cancer. The chain couples TRBV6-6 to TRBJ2-7; TRBD2 agrees at 7 bases. CDR3 sequence: CASSPETSSYEQYF. Written as DNA, the CDR3 is TGTGCCAGCAGCCCAGAGACTAGCAGCTACGAGCAGTACTTC.